The 5 T cell receptor beta chains in this list originate from one sample, sequenced in a study of blood T cell repertoires in COVID-19 (dated by TCRdb to about 2020). The library came from the immunoSEQ multiplex PCR assay. Here the immuneACCESS table is served through TCRdb, limited to in-frame sequences with V and J called. Missing clones are a known gap in these copies; in checked studies unresolved V genes cover under half, and the rest lacks a known reason. For this sample there are 95,000 to 100,000 clones; 85% appear just once. The top ten clones comprise 1.5% to 2% of the sample. The sequencing sample was made of peripheral blood. The receptor set was obtained from a woman aged 70 to 79 with active or convalescent COVID-19.

This clone was observed a handful of times. V gene TRBV6-2 or TRBV6-3 combines with J gene TRBJ2-5, with 9 bases identical to TRBD2. Germline V CDR1 and CDR2: MNHEY, SVGEGT. This CDR3 region has 18 residues. The J segment lost 0 bases and the V segment lost 5 bases, leaving 13 bases of the junction unmatched. The CDR3 sequence is CASSLNQAGGFYQETQYF. The CDR3 nucleotides are TGTGCCAGCAGTCTTAACCAGGCGGGGGGGTTCTACCAAGAGACCCAGTACTTC.

The V and J genes are TRBV6-2 or TRBV6-3 and TRBJ1-4, with D uncertain. The CDR3 sequence is 16 residues long. Per germline, CDR1 MNHEY and CDR2 SVGEGT. V shed 0 bases and J shed 5 bases, with 13 bases lying between them. CDR3 sequence reads: CASSYSRSQRNEKLFF. In nucleotides, the CDR3 is TGTGCCAGCAGTTACTCGCGTTCCCAGCGGAATGAAAAACTGTTTTTT.

V and J are TRBV19 and TRBJ1-5; TRBD1 agrees at 7 bases. The V gene's germline CDR1 is LNHDA and CDR2 SQIVND (reference sequence). This CDR3 has 15 residues. The J segment lost 3 bases and the V segment lost 5 bases, leaving 7 bases of the junction unmatched. The CDR3 region is CASSDDRVLNQPQHF. CDR3 nucleotide sequence: TGTGCCAGTAGTGATGACAGGGTACTCAATCAGCCCCAGCATTTT.

The chain employs TRBV6-6 and TRBJ1-6; D might be TRBD1 (5 bases). The V gene's germline CDR1 is MNHNY and CDR2 SVGAGI (reference sequence). V dropped 6 bases and J dropped 8 bases, with 14 bases sitting between them. This CDR3 has 14 amino acids. The CDR3: CASSRSGGDSPLHF. The CDR3 nucleotides read TGTGCCAGCAGCCGATCTGGGGGGGATTCACCCCTCCACTTT.

The chain links TRBV11-3 to TRBJ2-7; D may be TRBD1 (6 bases). The CDR3 covers 14 residues. CDR1 is SGHNT, CDR2 YENEEA, per germline. V was trimmed by 4 bases and J by 4 bases, leaving 14 bases between them. The CDR3: CASSSTGTLYEQYF. CDR3 DNA: TGTGCCAGCAGCTCAACAGGGACCTTATACGAGCAGTACTTC.